The 15 T cell receptor beta chains given below trace back to one sample, sequenced in a study of post-analysis software for immune sequencing data. No cognate antigen is known for these TCRs. Unique molecular identifiers were carried by the TCR beta cDNA libraries. Each CDR3 protein gets one entry after TCRdb re-called the PCR reads with MiXCR. The sample shows hundreds of thousands of distinct CDR3 sequences, roughly 27% of them seen only once. The study, taken as a whole, reports: Controls had lower frequencies than patients of 4 or 5 TRBV segments, which included TRBV5-6, TRBV5-1 and TRBV20-1.

The sequencing sample was made of blood. Source of these receptors: a girl aged 10 to 17 with multiple sclerosis.

The chain combines TRBV20-1 with TRBJ2-6; 8 bases map to TRBD1. From germline, CDR1 is DFQATT and CDR2 SNEGSKA (reference sequence). V was pared by 2 bases and J by 0 bases, with 9 bases of the junction left unmatched. CDR3 length: 18 amino acids. The CDR3 nucleotides are TGCAGTGCTAGATCGGGGGCAGGGGGCGGCTCTGGGGCCAACGTCCTGACTTTC. Encoded protein: CSARSGAGGGSGANVLTF.

Only a few counts were recorded for this clonotype. The rearrangement joins TRBV6-1 to TRBJ1-6, with 7 bases aligning to TRBD1. CDR3 size: 15 residues. Trimming removed 7 bases from V and 9 bases from J; junction bases left unmatched: 12. CDR1 and CDR2 (germline): MNHNS, SASEGT. CDR3 coding DNA: TGTGCCAGCACCACTGACAGGGCGAGTGGTTCACCCCTCCACTTT. Translating it yields CASTTDRASGSPLHF.

The J gene is TRBJ2-5, the V gene TRBV21-1; no check of the table's D call, TRBD2, against the DNA was made. TRBV21-1 is a recognized pseudogene. The length of the CDR3 is 17 residues. In nucleotides, the CDR3 is TGTGCCAGCACCCGACGTTTTAGGGACTTCAGAAAAGAGACCCAGTACTTC. Translated, it gives CASTRRFRDFRKETQYF.

This chain uses TRBV7-2 with TRBJ1-5; D gene uncertain. V was clipped by 4 bases and J by 0 bases, with 10 bases between them. The length of the CDR3 is 15 residues. CDR1 is SGHTA, CDR2 FQGNSA, per germline. CDR3 residues: CASSSSGTSNQPQHF. The CDR3 nucleotides read TGTGCCAGCAGCTCCTCGGGAACTAGCAATCAGCCCCAGCATTTT.

J is TRBJ2-4 and V is TRBV6-2 or TRBV6-3, with 7 bases identical to TRBD2. Germline trimming cut 4 bases from V and 13 bases from J; bases unmatched to any gene: 16. This CDR3 contains 15 residues. CDR1 and CDR2 from the germline V gene are MNHEY and SVGEGT. The CDR3 is CASSSFAGAVREQYF. The DNA of the CDR3 is TGTGCCAGCAGTTCGTTCGCGGGAGCGGTTAGGGAGCAGTACTTC.

With respect to this clonotype: The junction departs from the called germline gene at one end, perhaps through a read error. The rearrangement joins TRBV9 to TRBJ2-1, with TRBD1 identical over 8 bases. The CDR3 length is 17 residues. Germline V gene data show CDR1 as SGDLS and CDR2 as YYNGEE. The CDR3 DNA reads as TGTGCCAGCAGCTTGGGGGCAGGGGGCTTTTCCTACAATGGGCAGTTCTTC. Protein sequence: CASSLGAGGFSYNGQFF.

The CDR3 DNA reads TGTGCCAGCAGCTTGGGGACAGGGAAGTGGGAAAAACTGTTTTTT. Its protein is CASSLGTGKWEKLFF. The V call is TRBV7-2, the J call TRBJ1-4; 9 bases are a match to TRBD1. The V and J ends lost 3 bases and 8 bases, in that order; junction bases with no gene match: 7. Per the germline V gene, CDR1 is SGHTA and CDR2 is FQGNSA. The CDR3 covers 15 residues.

The gene calls are TRBV5-1 and TRBJ2-5; tentatively, D is TRBD2 (5 bases). The CDR3 is 17 residues long. Per germline, CDR1 SGHRS and CDR2 YFSETQ. The germline V and J ends were trimmed by 0 bases and 0 bases, with 15 bases remaining between them. CDR3 sequence: CASSLAWWERNQETQYF. CDR3 in DNA: TGCGCCAGCAGCTTGGCCTGGTGGGAGAGGAACCAAGAGACCCAGTACTTC.

Only a few counts were recorded for this clonotype. CDR3: CSATPGAGNTIYF. The CDR3 coding sequence is TGCAGCGCCACACCGGGGGCCGGAAACACCATATATTTT. The chain combines TRBV29-1 with TRBJ1-3; D is perhaps TRBD1 (6 bases). Trimming stripped 7 bases from V and 4 bases from J, with 14 bases between. Per the germline V gene, CDR1 is SQVTM and CDR2 is ANQGSEA. This CDR3 is 13 amino acids long.

The gene calls are TRBV29-1 and TRBJ2-1; D uncertain. The J call may be mistaken, given a closer DNA end match to TRBJ2-7. Germline V CDR1 and CDR2: SQVTM, ANQGSEA. The CDR3 is 11 amino acids. In DNA, the CDR3 is TGCAGCGTCTTTATCGACAATGAGCAGTACTTC. Protein sequence: CSVFIDNEQYF.

There are a few counts of this clonotype. V usage is TRBV7-2 and J usage is TRBJ2-3; 8 bases align to TRBD1. With 5 bases clipped from V and 1 base from J, the junction kept 17 bases outside the gene matches. From germline, CDR1 is SGHTA and CDR2 FQGNSA. This CDR3 is built from 19 residues. The CDR3 DNA reads as TGTGCCAGCAGCCGCTGGGGTGGGACAGGCGAACGGGGCACAGATACGCAGTATTTT. This encodes CASSRWGGTGERGTDTQYF. The full variable domain, in which reference TRBV7-2 and TRBJ2-3 provide the parts outside the CDR3, is GAGVSQSPSNKVTEKGKDVELRCDPISGHTALYWYRQSLGQGLEFLIYFQGNSAPDKSGLPSDRFSAERTGGSVSTLTIQRTQQEDSAVYLCASSRWGGTGERGTDTQYFGPGTRLTVL.

The sample holds a few counts of this clonotype. The V gene is TRBV6-1, the J gene TRBJ1-2, with TRBD1 as a possible D gene (6 bases). The CDR3 is 12 residues long. With 4 bases removed from V and 8 bases from J, the gap between germline ends came to 11 bases. Germline V gene lookup returns CDR1 MNHNS and CDR2 SASEGT. In nucleotides, the CDR3 is TGTGCCAGCAGTGGGGGGGCGCGAGGCTACACCTTC. Translation: CASSGGARGYTF.

This clonotype has only a few counts. V usage is TRBV7-2 and J usage is TRBJ2-7, with 8 bases that match TRBD1. Germline loops: CDR1 SGHTA, CDR2 FQGNSA. The CDR3 loop spans 14 amino acids. Losses at the gene ends were 5 bases for V and 2 bases for J; bases not matched to a gene: 5. The CDR3 protein is CASSRDRRTYEQYF. CDR3 DNA: TGTGCCAGCAGCCGGGACAGGAGAACCTACGAGCAGTACTTC.

The rearrangement joins TRBV5-6 to TRBJ2-5; D uncertain. V lost 4 bases, J lost 1 base, and 14 bases lay in between. This CDR3 comprises 15 residues. Per germline, CDR1 SGHDT and CDR2 YYEEEE. The CDR3 DNA is TGTGCCAGCAGCCATCTATCCCCCACCCAAGAGACCCAGTACTTC. Amino acid sequence: CASSHLSPTQETQYF.

The chain joins TRBV15 to TRBJ2-6; D unresolved. In germline, CDR1 is LNHNV, CDR2 YYDKDF (reference sequence). The CDR3 is 16 residues long. V was cut by 0 bases and J by 2 bases, with 8 bases left in between. This CDR3 reads CATSRDLQTGANVLTF. The CDR3 DNA sequence: TGTGCCACCAGCAGAGATCTGCAGACTGGGGCCAACGTCCTGACTTTC.